This TCR beta chain was captured by sequencing in a study of blood T cell repertoires in COVID-19. Background on the study: Acute-phase and convalescent COVID-19 samples originated in the United States, Italy and Spain. Sources were T cells, B-cell-depleted T cells, or PBMCs; the material itself was cDNA or gDNA.

Libraries were prepared by immunoSEQ multiplex PCR; TCRdb keeps only in-frame clonotypes and omits some of them. The data hold more than 400,000 clones, with roughly 88% observed a single time. A single count supports this clone. In germline, CDR1 is LNHDA, CDR2 SQIVND (reference sequence). This CDR3 has 16 residues. Trimming took 1 base from V and 1 from J; bases not matched to a gene: 1. Cohort allocation depended upon clinical history that participants reported. This sequence was found in a man aged 18 to 35 who had recovered from COVID-19. The chain is built from TRBV19 and TRBJ2-6; 7 nucleotides align to TRBD1. The sequenced material came from PBMCs or T cells enriched from blood (not recorded which). CDR3 DNA sequence: TGTGCCAGTAGTATAGGGACAGGTTCTGGGGCCAACGTCCTGACTTTC. Its translation is CASSIGTGSGANVLTF.